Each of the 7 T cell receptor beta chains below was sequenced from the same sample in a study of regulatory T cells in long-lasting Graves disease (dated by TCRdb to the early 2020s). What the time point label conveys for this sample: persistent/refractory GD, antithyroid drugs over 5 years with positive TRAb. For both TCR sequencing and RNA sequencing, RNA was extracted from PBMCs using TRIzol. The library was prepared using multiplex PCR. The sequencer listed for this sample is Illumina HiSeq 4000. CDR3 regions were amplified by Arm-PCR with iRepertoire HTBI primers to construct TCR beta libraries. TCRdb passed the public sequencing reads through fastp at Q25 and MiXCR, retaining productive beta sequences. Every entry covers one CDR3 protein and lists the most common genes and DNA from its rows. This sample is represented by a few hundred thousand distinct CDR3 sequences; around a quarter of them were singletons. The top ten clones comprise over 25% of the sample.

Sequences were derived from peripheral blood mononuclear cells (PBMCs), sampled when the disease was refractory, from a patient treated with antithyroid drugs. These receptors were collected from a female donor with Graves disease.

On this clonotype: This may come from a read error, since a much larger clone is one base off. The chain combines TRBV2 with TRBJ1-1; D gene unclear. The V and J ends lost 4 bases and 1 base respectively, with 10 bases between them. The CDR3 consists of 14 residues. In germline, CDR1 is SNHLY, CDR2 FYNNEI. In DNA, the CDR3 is TGTGCCAGCAGTGCCGGGGTGAGGAACACTGAAGCTTTCTTT. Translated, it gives CASSAGVRNTEAFF.

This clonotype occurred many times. CDR3 protein: CASSYSPGGNGYTF. DNA of the CDR3: TGTGCCAGCAGTTACTCGCCCGGCGGTAATGGCTACACCTTC. This chain uses TRBV6-5 with TRBJ1-2; unclear D gene. CDR1 is MNHEY, CDR2 SVGAGI, per germline. V lost 0 bases to trimming and J lost 6 bases, with 11 bases between them. The CDR3 is 14 amino acids.

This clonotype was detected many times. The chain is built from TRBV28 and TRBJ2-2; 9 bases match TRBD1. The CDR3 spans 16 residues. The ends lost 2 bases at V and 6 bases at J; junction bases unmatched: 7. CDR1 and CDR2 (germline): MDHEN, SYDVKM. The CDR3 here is CASSLAGTGIAGELFF. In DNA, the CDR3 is TGTGCCAGCAGTTTAGCCGGGACAGGGATCGCCGGGGAGCTGTTTTTT.

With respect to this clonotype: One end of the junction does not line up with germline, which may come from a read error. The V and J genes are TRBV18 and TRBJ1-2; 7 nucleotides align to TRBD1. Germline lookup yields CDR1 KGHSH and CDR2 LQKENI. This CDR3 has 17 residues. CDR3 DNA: TGTGCCAGCTCACTCGACAGGAGAGCGACAGGGAACTACGGCTACACCTTC. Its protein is CASSLDRRATGNYGYTF. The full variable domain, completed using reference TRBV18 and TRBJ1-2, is NAGVMQNPRHLVRRRGQEARLRCSPMKGHSHVYWYRQLPEEGLKFMVYLQKENIIDESGMPKERFSAEFPKEGPSILRIQQVVRGDSAAYFCASSLDRRATGNYGYTFGSGTRLTVV.

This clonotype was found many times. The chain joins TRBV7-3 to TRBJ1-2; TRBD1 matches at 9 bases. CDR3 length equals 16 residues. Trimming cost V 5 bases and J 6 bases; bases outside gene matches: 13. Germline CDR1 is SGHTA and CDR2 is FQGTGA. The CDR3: CASSRSRDRVSDGYTF. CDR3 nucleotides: TGTGCCAGCAGCAGATCCCGGGACAGGGTGTCGGATGGCTACACCTTC.

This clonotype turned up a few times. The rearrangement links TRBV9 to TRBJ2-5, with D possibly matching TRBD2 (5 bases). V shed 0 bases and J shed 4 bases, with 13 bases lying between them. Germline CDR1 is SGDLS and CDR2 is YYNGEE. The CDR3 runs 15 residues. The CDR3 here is CASSVGLGNAETQYF. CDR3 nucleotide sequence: TGTGCCAGCAGCGTAGGTCTCGGGAACGCAGAGACCCAGTACTTC. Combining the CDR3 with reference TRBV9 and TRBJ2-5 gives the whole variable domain DSGVTQTPKHLITATGQRVTLRCSPRSGDLSVYWYQQSLDQGLQFLIQYYNGEERAKGNILERFSAQQFPDLHSELNLSSLELGDSALYFCASSVGLGNAETQYFGPGTRLLVL.

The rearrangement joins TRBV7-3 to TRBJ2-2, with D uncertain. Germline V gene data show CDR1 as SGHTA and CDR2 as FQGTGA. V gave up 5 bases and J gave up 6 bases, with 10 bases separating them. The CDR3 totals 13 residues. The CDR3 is CASSPISSGELFF. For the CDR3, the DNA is TGTGCCAGCAGCCCAATAAGTTCCGGGGAGCTGTTTTTT.